This TCR beta chain originates from a study of blood T cells in healthy people across ages. This CDR3 spans 13 amino acids. A note on this clonotype: A junction boundary mismatches the germline segment, possibly from a read error.

Using a J-beta primer mix together with a sample-barcoded 5' primer, a second PCR was run for 7 to 11 cycles. From the 5' RACE reads, TCRdb called clonotypes with MiXCR, one entry per CDR3 protein. There are approximately 800,000 distinct CDR3 sequences in the sample; 20% to 25% occur only once, and 3.7% lies in the top ten. The same sample was also studied in work on T cells of mothers and their children.

J is TRBJ2-4 and V is TRBV12-3 or TRBV12-4; D may be TRBD1 or TRBD2 (5 bases each). Sequencing used blood. This sequence originates from a boy aged 5-17 years in good health. CDR3 bases: TGTGCCAACAGTTGGGACCGAGAAAACATTCAGTACTTC. Its translation: CANSWDRENIQYF.